This TCR beta chain was captured by sequencing in a study of spatial heterogeneity in lung cancer. In the study overall: Matched bulk RNA-seq provided a T cell module score, and TCR transcript counts in tumor regions correlated strongly with it. For the average unique TCR and UMI combination, more than eight occurrences appeared in raw reads.

The study tagged each TCR cDNA molecule with a unique molecular identifier. From the 5' RACE reads, TCRdb called clonotypes with MiXCR, one entry per CDR3 protein. The data show roughly 3,000 distinct CDR3 sequences, about 16% seen once. Specified time point: sample taken at primary tumor resection. The sequenced material consisted of unsorted whole RNA from tumor, nontumor lung or frozen PBMC. CDR3 length equals 14 residues. V lost 4 bases and J lost 3, with 14 bases in between. In germline, CDR1 is SGHRS, CDR2 YFSETQ. Study-wide points: It was found that expanded intratumoral alpha and beta TCR counts tracked tumor mutation counts.

This clonotype ranks as medium-sized. Antigen unknown. The genes are TRBV5-1 and TRBJ2-7, with D possibly matching TRBD2 (5 bases). The source material was lung tumor tissue, sampled at surgery. This clonotype was sampled from a female donor with early-stage non-small cell lung cancer. CDR3 protein: CASSRGEGLYEQYF. CDR3 sequence (DNA): TGCGCCAGCAGCCGGGGAGAGGGTCTCTACGAGCAGTACTTC.